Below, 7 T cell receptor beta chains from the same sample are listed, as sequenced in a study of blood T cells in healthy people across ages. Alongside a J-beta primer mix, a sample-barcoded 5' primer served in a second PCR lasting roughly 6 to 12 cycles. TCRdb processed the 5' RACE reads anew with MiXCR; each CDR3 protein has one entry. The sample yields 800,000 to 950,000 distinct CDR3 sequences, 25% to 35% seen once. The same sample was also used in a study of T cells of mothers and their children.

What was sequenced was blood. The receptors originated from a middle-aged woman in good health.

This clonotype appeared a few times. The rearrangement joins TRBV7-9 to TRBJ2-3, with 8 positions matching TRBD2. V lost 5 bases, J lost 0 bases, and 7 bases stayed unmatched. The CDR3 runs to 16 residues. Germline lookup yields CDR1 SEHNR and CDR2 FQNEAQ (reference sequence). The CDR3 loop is CASSPVIAGSTDTQYF. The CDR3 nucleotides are TGTGCCAGCAGCCCAGTCATAGCGGGGAGCACAGATACGCAGTATTTT.

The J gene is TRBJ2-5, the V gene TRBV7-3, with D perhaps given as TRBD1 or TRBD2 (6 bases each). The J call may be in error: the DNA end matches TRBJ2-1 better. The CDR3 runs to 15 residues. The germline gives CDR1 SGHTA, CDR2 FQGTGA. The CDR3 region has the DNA TGTGCCAGCAGCTTGGGTGGGGGGCACCAAGAGACCCAGTTCTTC. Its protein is CASSLGGGHQETQFF.

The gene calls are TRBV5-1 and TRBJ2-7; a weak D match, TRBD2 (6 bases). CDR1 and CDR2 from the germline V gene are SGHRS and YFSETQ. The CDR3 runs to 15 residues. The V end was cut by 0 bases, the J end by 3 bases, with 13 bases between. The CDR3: CASSLVSAGNYEQYF. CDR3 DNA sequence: TGCGCCAGCAGCTTGGTGTCGGCGGGGAACTACGAGCAGTACTTC.

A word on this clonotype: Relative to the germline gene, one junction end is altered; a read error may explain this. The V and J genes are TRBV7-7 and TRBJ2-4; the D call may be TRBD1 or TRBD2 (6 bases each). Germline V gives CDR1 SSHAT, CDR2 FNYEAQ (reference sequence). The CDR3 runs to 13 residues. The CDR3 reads CASSAGQGEIQYF. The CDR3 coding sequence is TGTGCTAGCAGCGCGGGACAAGGGGAGATTCAGTACTTC.

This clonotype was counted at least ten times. The CDR3 reads CASSSMGVEETQYF. CDR3 in DNA: TGTGCCAGCAGCTCAATGGGGGTCGAAGAGACCCAGTACTTC. The genes are TRBV7-2 and TRBJ2-5; perhaps D is TRBD1 or TRBD2 (5 bases each). Trimming took off 4 bases at V and 3 bases at J, with 12 bases between the two ends. Germline assignment: CDR1 SGHTA and CDR2 FQGNSA. The CDR3 extends over 14 amino acids.

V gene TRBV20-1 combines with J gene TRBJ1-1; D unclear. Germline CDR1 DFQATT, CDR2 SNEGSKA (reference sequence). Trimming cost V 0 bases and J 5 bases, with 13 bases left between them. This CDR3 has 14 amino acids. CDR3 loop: CSAREYSRGTEAFF. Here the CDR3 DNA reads TGCAGTGCTAGAGAATATTCAAGAGGGACTGAAGCTTTCTTT.

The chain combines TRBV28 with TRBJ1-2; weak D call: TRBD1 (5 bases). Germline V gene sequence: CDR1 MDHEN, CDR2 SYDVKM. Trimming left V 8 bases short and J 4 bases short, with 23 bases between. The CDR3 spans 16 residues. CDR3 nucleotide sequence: TGTGCCAGCGACCAACTCCCGGGGACGGCAAGCTATGGCTACACCTTC. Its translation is CASDQLPGTASYGYTF.